What follows is one TCR beta chain and its context. What this receptor recognizes is not known. No base quality values were provided; no much bigger clone lies one nucleotide off. Libraries came from the immunoSEQ multiplex PCR assay. A mixture of 60 forward primers for TCR Vbeta segments and 13 reverse primers for TCR Jbeta segments was used in the multiplex PCR. A multiplex PCR assay on genomic DNA amplified the CDR3 region of rearranged TCR beta genes. The amplified TCR beta libraries were sequenced on the Illumina HiSeq System as 87-base-pair reads. Turning to the authors' computational methods: Across the 500 to 700 repertoires, a later analysis counted approximately 75 million unique TCR beta chains, roughly 11 million of which were shared by at least two donors. To remove PCR and sequencing errors, raw reads were error-corrected and collapsed into unique sequences using a nearest-neighbor algorithm that merged closely related sequences. Alignment of CDR3 sequences to IMGT reference sequences was used to assign V, D and J gene segments. Each retained sequence needed at least a six-nucleotide match to both a V gene segment and a J gene segment. A rearrangement counted as productive if the CDR3 had no stop codons and remained in frame with V and J, and every other rearrangement counted as non-productive. CDR3 was defined by IMGT convention, running from the second conserved V-encoded cysteine to the conserved J-encoded phenylalanine. The earlier analysis of about 570 of the donors excluded any sequence lacking an unambiguous match to a single V gene segment. An earlier analysis of approximately 590 of the donors classified V segments as functional when productive rearrangements were above 56.7% and as segregating when the standard deviation between donors was above 5%. A statistical classification framework was developed to diagnose cytomegalovirus status using the catalog of TCR beta chain sequences. V and J gene assignment, in a later analysis, came from comparing TCR nucleotide sequences with IMGT/GENE-DB human TR gene sequences. A later analysis assigned CDR3 sequences and most-parsimonious VDJ recombination scenarios with the TCRdist pipeline. In a later analysis, every TCR beta chain was defined by the combination of its CDR3 amino acid sequence and its V-gene family, and reads without a unique V-gene family were dropped. As a way to deal with suspected cross-contamination and a sequencing artifact, a later analysis dropped hundreds of nucleotide sequences that were highly shared and had low generation probability. In a later analysis, a clonal expansion index was calculated for each public chain from normalized within-repertoire ranks of inferred template counts. A later analysis computed generation probabilities with a VDJ recombination model fitted to out-of-frame rearrangements, and checked the results against IGoR. A later analysis scored TCR-TCR, TCR-HLA and TCR-CMV co-occurrence with hypergeometric tests, applying a repertoire-size bias correction to TCR pairs. A later analysis estimated false discovery rates by permuting HLA or CMV assignments 20 times. In a later analysis, co-occurring TCRs were grouped using DBSCAN, with TCRdist sequence similarity added in when clustering inside HLA-allele-positive subsets. For co-occurrence clustering, repertoires with fewer than 30,000 or more than 120,000 public chains were excluded, along with five repertoires with anomalous nucleotide sharing. Entries here come from immuneACCESS through TCRdb and include only in-frame sequences with V and J called. Some clones fail to appear in such tables; in the studies checked, an unresolved V gene covers under half of the shortfall, and the cause of the remainder is unknown. For V, J and clone size, that table is used; D and trimming come from the DNA. This sample holds tens of thousands of clones; roughly three quarters were observed only once. Clones ranked in the top ten supply under 3% of the sample.

The cohort consisted of hundreds of healthy bone marrow donors. All cohort members were sampled while nominally healthy, although unrecorded immune exposures were likely present. The donor tested CMV seronegative, placing the donor among the 350 to 400 seronegative members of the cohort. A peripheral blood sample was collected from each donor, and TCR beta sequencing was performed on peripheral blood mononuclear cells. Genomic DNA was extracted from the blood cell samples with the Qiagen DNeasy Blood Extraction Kit. The data are from a study of cytomegalovirus exposure and HLA in healthy donors (dated by TCRdb to 2017 to 2019). A note on the overall study: In an earlier analysis of 587 of the donors, about 260 Gb of sequence data and just under 120 million unique TCR beta sequences from about 180 million T cells were reported. An early release that covered some 630 HLA-typed donors contained approximately 300 gigabases of sequencing data and tens of millions of unique TCR sequences. The genetic ancestry cluster associated with self-reported Caucasian donors included over 80% of the 398 genotyped donors. The aim of the study was to test whether cataloging public T cell receptors could identify signatures of past pathogen exposure. The T cell repertoires of 666 subjects were profiled by immunosequencing and related to cytomegalovirus serostatus. In addition to the first cohort of 650 to 800 subjects, a separate validation cohort of some 120 different subjects was used. To predict cytomegalovirus infection status, the study brought together high-throughput TCR immunosequencing, statistical association of individual TCRs with disease status, and machine learning. A later analysis re-examined previously published TCR beta repertoires from more than 650 donors and added high-resolution HLA genotyping to investigate patterns of TCR occurrence. Rather than drawing on any new phenotypic data, the later analysis identified candidate immune exposures from TCR beta sequences and the way those sequences occurred across donors. An earlier analysis of roughly 600 of the donors used high-throughput TCR beta sequencing to judge whether each TCR beta V gene segment behaved as functional or pseudogenic. Donor age, sex, ethnicity and CMV serostatus were compiled alongside the repertoire data. Genome-wide SNP genotypes for about 65% of the roughly 700 donors were used in a later genetic analysis, which treated that subset as a discovery cohort. Every repertoire in the discovery cohort had been generated on one and the same sequencing platform. HLA typing covered class I and class II loci at four-digit resolution. Typing coverage differed by locus: A, B, C, DRB1 and DQB1 were typed in roughly 620-630 donors, DQA1 in around 500, DPA1 in approximately 610, and DPB1 in 472. Roughly 5 DR-DQ haplotypes were handled as single units for association and clustering, since linkage in the cohort was strong. Across about 380 genotyped donors of the cohort, an average of about 240,000 unique TCR beta nucleotide sequences per donor were sequenced, and 15% to 20% of those sequences were non-productive. Overall results and qualifications from the work: This cohort had only TCR beta chains sequenced, and the lack of alpha or paired-chain data limited which features could be detected. Cytomegalovirus status was reported to be diagnosed by the classifier with high specificity and sensitivity in both the original and validation cohorts. A further reported finding was that TCR beta sequences accurately predicted the HLA-A and HLA-B alleles for most subjects in the first cohort. In a later analysis, around 15,000 TCR beta sequences were associated with specific HLA alleles at a false discovery rate of 0.05. A later genetic analysis associated a missense DCLRE1C variant with V-gene and J-gene trimming of TCR beta chains, and an independent cohort replicated the association. In a later analysis, the rate of TCR association differed among HLA loci, with DRB1 alleles having the most associated TCRs and HLA-C alleles having the fewest. A later genetic analysis reported fewer N-insertions in productive TCRs among donors in an Asian-associated ancestry cluster than the roughly 670-donor mean. The sequencing pipeline was judged likely to have produced a cluster of highly shared sequence variants as a technical artifact. When HLA alleles, especially DR and DQ, strongly co-occurred, TCR associations were difficult to assign to individual alleles. Correlated functional status among segregating V segments might be attributable to linkage disequilibrium, but an unknown experimental factor could not be ruled out. Several of the top co-occurrence clusters appeared to be linked to parvovirus B19, influenza, CMV and Epstein-Barr virus, according to a later analysis. In an earlier analysis of about 540 of the donors, most TCR beta V segments were observed in productive rearrangements about 90% or about 30% of the time, broadly matching IMGT annotations. Because counts were too low, roughly 17 rarely observed V segments, including chromosome 9 orphons, were left out of the earlier analysis of several hundred of the donors. In a later analysis, HLA-associated TCR beta chains showed more clonal expansion and lower generation probabilities than non-associated chains that were equally common. Because the 87-base-pair reads could not distinguish some IMGT-functional V segments, including TRBV6-2 and TRBV6-3, those segments were excluded. It was suggested by the authors that the approach could potentially be generalized to other disease states and immunological phenotypes. Most TCR sequences were seen in very few donors, while some public TCRs were found in many individuals. The study gave a list of over 150 TCR beta chains associated with cytomegalovirus. Three of the identified cytomegalovirus-associated TCR beta chains were confirmed in vitro to be specific for cytomegalovirus antigens. CMV serostatus was the only immune exposure information available for the cohort. Most CMV-associated TCR beta chains appeared to be HLA-restricted in a later analysis, and the HLA associations seemed to be driven largely by CMV exposure. Because some donors lacked HLA typing at each locus, the association tests relied only on the typed subset. The presence/absence analyses assumed that sequencing depth was roughly uniform across donors, and that assumption may not be true.

Germline trimming amounts to 5 bases on V and 14 bases on J, with 2 as the count of junction bases outside the gene matches. The CDR3 holds 10 amino acids from the cysteine to the phenylalanine. Just CDR3 DNA is preserved here, 30 bases in frame from base 1. Taken from the germline V gene (reference sequence), the CDR1 and CDR2 loops are SEHNR and FQNEAQ. The V and J genes are TRBV7-9 and TRBJ2-1, and TRBD1 matches 8 of the central bases. The material sequenced was PBMCs. The TCR originated in a young man in good health and CMV-seronegative. Read as DNA, the sequence is TGTGCCAGCAGCCAACAGGGGGAGTTCTTC. Its product reads: CASSQQGEFF.